These 8 T cell receptor beta chains came from one sample sequenced in a study of T cell repertoires in cytomegalovirus infection. Using its own MiXCR run on the reads, TCRdb lists one record per CDR3 protein. The table includes approximately 500,000 distinct CDR3 sequences, approximately 16% detected once. Sequenced: CD8+ T cells from PBMCs. The origin of the receptors is a human donor in good health (CMV status not recorded). Some clones in this sample may be carry-over from other donors' samples.

This chain connects TRBV9 to TRBJ1-5, with 7 nucleotides matching TRBD1. Germline V CDR1 and CDR2: SGDLS, YYNGEE. The V segment lost 0 bases and the J segment 4 bases; nucleotides outside the gene matches: 4. The CDR3 is 15 residues long. The CDR3 here is CASSVGTGTNQPQHF. CDR3 in DNA: TGTGCCAGCAGCGTAGGGACAGGAACGAATCAGCCCCAGCATTTT.

This clonotype has a count of ten or more. The chain uses TRBV4-1 and TRBJ2-7; maybe TRBD1 (6 bases). V dropped 3 bases and J dropped 0 bases, with 12 bases sitting between them. This CDR3 region has 15 residues. Germline V CDR1 and CDR2: MGHRA, YSYEKL. In nucleotides, the CDR3 is TGCGCCAGCAGCCAGTCCGGGACATTCTCCTACGAGCAGTACTTC. It encodes CASSQSGTFSYEQYF.

This clonotype appeared a few times. This sequence joins TRBV15 and TRBJ1-1; D gene ambiguous. Germline values: CDR1 LNHNV, CDR2 YYDKDF (reference sequence). CDR3 length equals 14 residues. V lost 1 base and J 4 bases, leaving 10 bases between the germline ends. CDR3 protein: CATSRVQTLTEAFF. In DNA form, the CDR3 reads TGTGCCACCAGCAGAGTCCAGACACTCACTGAAGCTTTCTTT.

This clonotype has at least ten counts. The chain links TRBV19 to TRBJ1-5, with 8 bases that match TRBD1. Germline V gene lookup returns CDR1 LNHDA and CDR2 SQIVND (reference sequence). The CDR3 is made up of 18 amino acids. Trimming removed 2 bases from V and 7 bases from J; junction bases left unmatched: 16. Written as DNA, the CDR3 is TGTGCCAGTAGTATAAGGAGAACGGCAGGGGGCTTCGCGCAGCCCCAGCATTTT. Its protein is CASSIRRTAGGFAQPQHF.

The chain uses TRBV7-9 and TRBJ1-2, with D perhaps TRBD1 (6 bases). V shed 5 bases and J shed 8 bases, with 12 bases lying between them. The CDR3 has 12 residues. CDR1 SEHNR and CDR2 FQNEAQ come from the germline V gene (reference sequence). For the CDR3, the DNA is TGTGCCAGCAGCGACCGGGACAACGGCTACACCTTC. Translation: CASSDRDNGYTF.

This clonotype showed up many times. V and J are TRBV9 and TRBJ2-6; 7 nucleotides line up with TRBD1. Germline trimming cut 3 bases from V and 0 bases from J; bases unmatched to any gene: 9. Germline V gives CDR1 SGDLS, CDR2 YYNGEE. This CDR3 has 18 residues. Here the CDR3 DNA reads TGTGCCAGCAGCGGGGGTACAGGGGAATTCTCTGGGGCCAACGTCCTGACTTTC. Its translation is CASSGGTGEFSGANVLTF.

This clonotype was seen a handful of times. This chain uses TRBV19 with TRBJ1-1; 7 bases match TRBD1. This CDR3 region has 16 residues. The J segment lost 1 base and the V segment lost 5 bases, leaving 10 bases of the junction unmatched. Germline V CDR1 and CDR2: LNHDA, SQIVND (reference sequence). CDR3 in amino acids: CASSSEGQDWNTEAFF. CDR3 nucleotides: TGTGCCAGTAGTTCCGAAGGACAGGACTGGAACACTGAAGCTTTCTTT.

The chain is built from TRBV4-2 and TRBJ2-7, with D hard to call. There are 14 residues in the CDR3. V lost 1 base, J lost 3 bases, and 10 bases lay in between. Germline V gene data show CDR1 as LGHNA and CDR2 as YNFKEQ. CDR3 in DNA: TGTGCCAGCAGCCAAGTGGGTCAACTCTACGAGCAGTACTTC. Its protein product is CASSQVGQLYEQYF.